Following are 8 T cell receptor beta chains from one sample sequenced in a study of lymphopenia after photon versus proton radiotherapy. Profiled with immunoSEQ multiplex PCR; TCRdb holds only in-frame clones, not every one. The table lists about 68,000 clones, around 90% of them singletons. Sample: peripheral blood, taken from a patient treated with photon-based radiotherapy. Receptor source: a woman in her sixties or seventies with pancreatic cancer.

V is TRBV5-1 and J is TRBJ1-1, with TRBD1 as a possible D gene (5 bases). Germline CDR1 reads SGHRS; CDR2 reads YFSETQ. Trimming removed 0 bases at V and 1 base at J, with 7 bases between. The CDR3 covers 14 residues. The CDR3 spells CASSLETGNTEAFF. CDR3 sequence (DNA): TGCGCCAGCAGCTTGGAAACAGGGAACACTGAAGCTTTCTTT.

The table lists this clone with a few counts. The rearrangement joins TRBV28 to TRBJ2-3, with a weak D call TRBD1 (6 bases). V lost 7 bases and J 4 bases, leaving 15 bases between the germline ends. The CDR3 runs 14 residues. Germline V gene sequence: CDR1 MDHEN, CDR2 SYDVKM. CDR3 DNA sequence: TGTGCCAGCACCACTGACAGGAGGCCAGATACGCAGTATTTT. Residues: CASTTDRRPDTQYF.

The V call is TRBV5-4, the J call TRBJ1-1; 9 bases are a match to TRBD1. V dropped 4 bases and J dropped 1; count of bases not matched to a gene: 5. CDR1 and CDR2 from the germline V gene are SGHNT and YYREEE (reference sequence). There are 15 residues in the CDR3. CDR3 in amino acids: CASSRGQGANTEAFF. CDR3 nucleotides: TGTGCCAGCAGCCGGGGACAGGGCGCGAACACTGAAGCTTTCTTT.

This clone is a singleton in its sample. This rearrangement joins TRBV19 to TRBJ1-3, with a tentative D call TRBD1 (5 bases). CDR3 length equals 17 residues. CDR1 LNHDA and CDR2 SQIVND come from the germline V gene (reference sequence). V gave up 8 bases and J gave up 0 bases, with 20 bases separating them. The CDR3 DNA reads as TGTGCCAGTGGGGACCGGAGTAGGAGTCTCTCTGGAAACACCATATATTTT. Its protein is CASGDRSRSLSGNTIYF.

V and J are TRBV4-3 and TRBJ2-3; the D is unclear. The CDR3 is 12 residues long. V shed 1 base and J shed 8 bases, with 7 bases lying between them. Germline V gene data show CDR1 as LGHNA and CDR2 as YSLEER. The CDR3 DNA follows: TGCGCCAGCAGCCAAGGTTGGGGTACGCAGTATTTT. Its translation is CASSQGWGTQYF.

This clone has a single count. The chain recombines TRBV5-1 with TRBJ1-6; a weak D match, TRBD1 (5 bases). Germline V gives CDR1 SGHRS, CDR2 YFSETQ. The CDR3 contains 15 residues. Trimming removed 2 bases from V and 8 bases from J, with 14 bases in between. In nucleotides, the CDR3 is TGCGCCAGCAGCTTTCAAACAGGTTTTGATTCACCCCTCCACTTT. Translating it yields CASSFQTGFDSPLHF.

About this clone itself: Other nucleotide sequences from this sample produce the same CDR3. The genes are TRBV19 and TRBJ2-7, with unresolved D. Between the trimmed V and J ends, which lost 8 bases and 0 bases, there was a span of 8 bases. Per the germline V gene, CDR1 is LNHDA and CDR2 is SQIVND (reference sequence). The CDR3 has 12 amino acids. CDR3 DNA: TGTGCCAGTGGAAGAGGCTCCTACGAGCAGTACTTC. Translating gives CASGRGSYEQYF.

The chain employs TRBV18 and TRBJ2-6, with 7 bases identical to TRBD2. CDR3 size: 20 residues. Trimming at V came to 3 bases and at J to 1 base, leaving 15 bases not matched to a gene. CDR1 is KGHSH, CDR2 LQKENI, per germline. The CDR3 spells CASSPWTSGGFVSGANVLTF. The CDR3 nucleotides read TGTGCCAGCTCACCCTGGACATCGGGGGGTTTTGTATCTGGGGCCAACGTCCTGACTTTC.